This T cell receptor beta chain comes out of a study of cytomegalovirus exposure and HLA in healthy donors. PCR amplification relied on 60 Vbeta primers (plus 13 Jbeta primers). Sequencing was performed with immunoSEQ multiplex PCR; in TCRdb, only in-frame clones are kept and a portion is missing. The data contain 150,000 to 200,000 clones, around 74% of them seen just once; the ten biggest clones take up 1.4%. V was trimmed by 3 bases and J by 6 bases, leaving 12 bases between them. Germline-derived CDR1 and CDR2 are SGHRS and YFSETQ. The CDR3 length is 13 residues. Overall study findings and caveats: A later analysis linked a missense DCLRE1C variant to TCR beta V- and J-gene trimming.

This clone was seen more than once but under ten times. Its antigen is as yet unknown. The receptor was derived from a woman in her 30s in good health and CMV-seronegative. The genes are TRBV5-1 and TRBJ1-2, with D possibly matching TRBD1 (6 bases). Sequences were obtained from PBMCs. The CDR3 nucleotides are TGCGCCAGCAGCTCCGAGGGGGGGCATGGCTACACCTTC. This encodes CASSSEGGHGYTF.